Presented here are 8 T cell receptor beta chains from one specimen sequenced in a study of cytomegalovirus exposure and HLA in healthy donors. Researchers ran the PCR with 60 Vbeta and 13 Jbeta primers. Measured with immunoSEQ multiplex PCR; TCRdb has only the in-frame clones, and not every one. This sample has approximately 140,000 clones; about 80% occur once, and the top ten carry approximately 2.6%. The specimen sequenced was PBMCs. The receptors originated from a boy between 2 and 10 years old in good health and CMV-seronegative.

For the CDR3, the DNA is TGTGCCAGCAGTGGGTGGACAAGCTCCATGAACACTGAAGCTTTCTTT. This codes for CASSGWTSSMNTEAFF. The chain recombines TRBV2 with TRBJ1-1, with D tentatively TRBD1 (5 bases). The CDR3 length is 16 residues. The ends were cut back, 4 bases at V and 0 bases at J, with 15 bases in the middle. Germline V CDR1 and CDR2: SNHLY, FYNNEI.

J is TRBJ2-1 and V is TRBV5-6; 8 positions agree with TRBD1. Trimming took 0 bases from V and 8 from J; bases not matched to a gene: 4. Germline V gene data show CDR1 as SGHDT and CDR2 as YYEEEE. The CDR3 has 14 amino acids. The CDR3 spells CASSLVPQGDEQFF. CDR3 bases: TGTGCCAGCAGCTTGGTGCCACAGGGGGATGAGCAGTTCTTC.

As to this clone: The junction shows a germline mismatch at one end, possibly a read error. The chain joins TRBV7-7 to TRBJ1-3; possibly TRBD1 for D (6 bases). CDR3 length: 16 amino acids. Germline V CDR1 and CDR2: SSHAT, FNYEAQ (reference sequence). Written as DNA, the CDR3 is TGTGCTAGCAGCTCCGGGACAATAAGCTCTGGAAACACCATATATTTT. Translating gives CASSSGTISSGNTIYF.

The rearrangement joins TRBV27 to TRBJ2-1; TRBD2 is a possible D gene (6 bases). In germline, CDR1 is MNHEY, CDR2 SMNVEV (reference sequence). Between the trimmed V and J ends, which lost 4 bases and 8 bases, there was a span of 12 bases. The CDR3 runs 13 residues. The CDR3 DNA sequence: TGTGCCAGCAGTTCCGGGGCGGGGTATGAGCAGTTCTTC. Residues: CASSSGAGYEQFF.

The J gene is TRBJ2-3, the V gene TRBV7-9; TRBD2 matches at 12 bases. With V trimmed by 10 bases and J by 5 bases, 10 bases remained unmatched. The germline V gene has CDR1 SEHNR and CDR2 FQNEAQ (reference sequence). The CDR3 spans 15 residues. DNA for the CDR3: TGTGCCACCAGAGAGGGGGGACTAGCGGGAGATACGCAGTATTTT. This encodes CATREGGLAGDTQYF.

The rearrangement links TRBV18 to TRBJ1-1, with D unclear. The CDR3 has 17 amino acids. Germline assignment: CDR1 KGHSH and CDR2 LQKENI. Trimming cost V 1 base and J 4 bases, with 19 bases left between them. DNA for the CDR3: TGTGCCAGCTCACCACAGAGGGAGAAGATCTCCGGCACTGAAGCTTTCTTT. Protein product: CASSPQREKISGTEAFF.

This clone turned up a few times. The chain recombines TRBV7-9 with TRBJ1-4; D gene uncertain. This CDR3 has 14 amino acids. CDR1 and CDR2 (germline): SEHNR, FQNEAQ (reference sequence). Trimming left V 3 bases short and J 5 bases short, with 10 bases between. The CDR3 DNA sequence: TGTGCCAGCAGCTTTGGCAGATTAAATGAAAAACTGTTTTTT. Encoded protein: CASSFGRLNEKLFF.

The chain is built from TRBV2 and TRBJ2-7, with D maybe TRBD2 (5 bases). This CDR3 has 13 residues. The V gene's germline CDR1 is SNHLY and CDR2 FYNNEI. Trimming shortened V by 7 bases and J by 0 bases, and 10 bases separated the two germline ends. This CDR3 is CASKSGGSYEQYV. The CDR3 DNA reads as TGTGCCAGCAAGAGCGGCGGCTCCTACGAGCAGTACGTC.